This T cell receptor beta chain was documented in a study of blood T cell repertoires in COVID-19. Study information: Whether acute or convalescent, the COVID-19 samples came from the United States, Italy and Spain.

The method was immunoSEQ multiplex PCR; TCRdb's version includes in-frame clones alone and lacks a portion of them. This sample has 150,000 to 200,000 clones, with more than 80% found just once. The CDR3 runs 14 residues. Seattle cases were enrolled at active infection and followed longitudinally. What was sequenced was peripheral blood. The V call is TRBV21-1, the J call TRBJ2-7; TRBD2, as called in the table, went unchecked against the DNA. TRBV21-1 is termed a pseudogene. The receptor's source is a woman aged 55-69 years with COVID-19, enrolled during active disease. The CDR3 DNA follows: TGTGCCAGCAGCAAAGCCAATAGAGCCTACGAGCAGTACTTC. It encodes CASSKANRAYEQYF.